The clone carrying this T cell receptor beta chain was counted ten times or more. The data were obtained in a study of identical twins. A universal primer site was created by template switching, with the cDNA bearing unique molecular identifiers. From the 5' RACE reads, TCRdb called clonotypes with MiXCR, one entry per CDR3 protein. This sample yields hundreds of thousands of distinct CDR3 sequences, of which 6.5% to 9.5% are seen a single time; approximately 2.1% belongs to the top ten. Germline trimming cut 4 bases from V and 0 bases from J; bases unmatched to any gene: 3. CDR1 and CDR2 from the germline V gene are SGHRS and YFSETQ. This CDR3 spans 14 amino acids. These same records also appear under a second study, on yellow fever vaccine responses in identical twins.

The sample was memory (CD45RO+) T cells sorted from blood. The sequence derives from a woman under 30 in good health. The chain uses TRBV5-1 and TRBJ1-1, with 7 positions matching TRBD1. The CDR3 DNA reads TGCGCCAGCAGCCTCACAGGGGTGAACACTGAAGCTTTCTTT. As protein: CASSLTGVNTEAFF.